This TCR beta chain was recorded in a study of T cells in Graves' hyperthyroidism and ophthalmopathy. Diagnoses used clinical symptoms, serum thyroxine and TRAb, thyroid ultrasound and orbital computed tomography. Researchers took RNA transcripts and amplified the TCR beta CDR3 regions from them. In the first-round RT-PCR of the TCR CDR3, the HTBI primer set was used. TCRdb analysed the multiplex PCR reads with MiXCR anew, one entry per CDR3 protein. The repertoire holds fewer than 750,000 distinct CDR3 sequences, with roughly 14% as singletons. V gave up 5 bases and J gave up 4 bases; unmatched junction bases: 8. This CDR3 region has 15 residues. The V gene's germline CDR1 is SGHTA and CDR2 FQGNSA. This clonotype was detected ten times or more.

Source material: blood. The J gene is TRBJ1-2, the V gene TRBV7-2, with TRBD1 matching 9 bases. The source of this sequence is a woman aged 40 to 50 with Graves' ophthalmopathy. CDR3 nucleotides: TGTGCCAGCAGCACGACCCACAGGGGGCTCTATGGCTACACCTTC. This codes for CASSTTHRGLYGYTF.